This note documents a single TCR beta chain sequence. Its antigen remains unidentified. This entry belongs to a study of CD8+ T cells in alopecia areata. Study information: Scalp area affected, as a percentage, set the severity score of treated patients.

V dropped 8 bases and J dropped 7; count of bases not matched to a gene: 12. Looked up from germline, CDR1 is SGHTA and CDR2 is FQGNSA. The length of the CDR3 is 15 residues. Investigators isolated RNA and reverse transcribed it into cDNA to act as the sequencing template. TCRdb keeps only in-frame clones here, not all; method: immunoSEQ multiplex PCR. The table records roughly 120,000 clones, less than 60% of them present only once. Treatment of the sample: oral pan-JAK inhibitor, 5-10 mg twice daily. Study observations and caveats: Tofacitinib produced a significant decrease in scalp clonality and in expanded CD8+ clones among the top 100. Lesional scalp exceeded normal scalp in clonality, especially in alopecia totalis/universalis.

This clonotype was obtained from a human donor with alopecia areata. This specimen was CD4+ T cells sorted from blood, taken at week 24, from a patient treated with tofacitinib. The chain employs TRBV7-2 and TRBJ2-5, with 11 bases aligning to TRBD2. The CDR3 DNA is TGTGCCAGCGGATTAGCGGGGGGGCATTTGGGGACCCAGTACTTC. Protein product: CASGLAGGHLGTQYF.